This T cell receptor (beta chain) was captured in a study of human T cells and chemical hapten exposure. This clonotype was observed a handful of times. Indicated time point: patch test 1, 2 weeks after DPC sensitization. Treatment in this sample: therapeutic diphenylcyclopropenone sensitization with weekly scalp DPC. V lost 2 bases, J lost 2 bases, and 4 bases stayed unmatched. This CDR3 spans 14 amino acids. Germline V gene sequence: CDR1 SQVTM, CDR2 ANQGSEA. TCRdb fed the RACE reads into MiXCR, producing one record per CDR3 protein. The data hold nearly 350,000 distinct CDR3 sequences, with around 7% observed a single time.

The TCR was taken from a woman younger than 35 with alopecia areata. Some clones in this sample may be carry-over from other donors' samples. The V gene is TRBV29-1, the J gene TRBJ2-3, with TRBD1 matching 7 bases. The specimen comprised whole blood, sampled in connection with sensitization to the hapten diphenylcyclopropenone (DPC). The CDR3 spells CSVENRGSTDTQYF. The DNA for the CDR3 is TGCAGCGTTGAAAACAGGGGATCCACAGATACGCAGTATTTT.